The following is a T cell receptor beta chain sequence with its context. What antigen it recognizes has not been identified. No much larger clone is present one base from it, and per-base qualities are unavailable. The data were taken from a study of T cells in tumors after PD-1 blockade (dated by TCRdb to about 2019). Regarding the study in general: Patients with prior checkpoint blockade, systemic immunosuppressant use, or recent radiotherapy or other anti-cancer therapy within 4 weeks were excluded. On average, peripheral blood samples yielded approximately 35,000 unique clonotypes and approximately 100,000 TCR templates (range about 23,000-270,000). Ongoing daily vismodegib 150 mg was also given to a subset of patients during anti-PD-1 treatment. Bulk TCR sequencing was performed on about 9 peripheral blood samples from about five patients to compare blood and tumor clonotypes. Clinical response was assessed using RECIST version 1.1. Paired single-cell RNA and TCR sequencing was performed on site-matched tumors from BCC or SCC patients before and after anti-PD-1 therapy. Patients were treated with either pembrolizumab 200 mg every 3 weeks or cemiplimab 350 mg every 2 weeks. Overall results and qualifications from the work: The source of novel T cell clones was not identified, and lymphoid organs or rare unexpanded clones within the tumor or the tumor periphery could be included among the possible sources. Roughly 40% of TCR clonotypes from the tumor were detected in blood, and certain novel exhausted tumor clones were present in blood collected before treatment, which suggests recruitment from the periphery.

The time point tag for this specimen amounts to: after anti-PD-1 therapy. Genomic DNA extracted from tumor biopsies or peripheral blood was used for bulk TCRbeta sequencing, with input ranging from about 600 ng to 6,500 ng. Every patient was a poor candidate for surgical resection and had histologically proven advanced or metastatic basal or squamous cell carcinoma. Of the approximately ten patients making up the basal cell carcinoma cohort, roughly 8 underwent bulk tumor TCR sequencing. After removal of 5 bases from V and 6 bases from J, the junction retains 6 bases not matched to a gene. The CDR3 spans 14 residues, from the cysteine through the phenylalanine. This entry keeps only the CDR3 DNA: 42 bases, framed from base 1. CDR1 and CDR2 are drawn from the germline V gene (reference sequence): MNHEY, SMNVEV. The immunoSEQ platform was used for deep TCRbeta sequencing. In the authors' own workflow: Only productive rearrangements were exported from the immunoSEQ Analyzer for further analysis. T cell phenotypes were assigned to bulk TCRbeta clonotypes by matching the clonotypes to single-cell RNA+TCR-seq clones with the same TCRbeta sequence. Using bulk TCR sequencing data, clone enrichment in tumor was calculated by dividing a clone's tumor frequency by the same clone's PBMC frequency. GLIPH was used to group TCRs into specificity groups, clusters of distinct TCRs likely recognizing common antigens via shared CDR3 motifs. TCRdb holds this immuneACCESS table with in-frame rearrangements only. Some clones are missing; in checked studies, unresolved V genes explain under half, and the rest has no known cause. V, J and clone size are those of that table, while D and trimming were read from the DNA. Here the sample has over 60,000 clones; about 74% occur a single time. The ten biggest clones cover about 4.4% of the sample.

The receptor was isolated from a human donor with basal cell carcinoma. Here the chain combines TRBV27 and TRBJ2-1; TRBD1 lines up with 8 middle nucleotides. Sequencing was performed on PBMCs, taken after anti-PD-1 treatment. The DNA is as follows: TGTGCCAGCAGTCCCCTGGACAGGGCCAATGAGCAGTTCTTC. It is translated as CASSPLDRANEQFF.